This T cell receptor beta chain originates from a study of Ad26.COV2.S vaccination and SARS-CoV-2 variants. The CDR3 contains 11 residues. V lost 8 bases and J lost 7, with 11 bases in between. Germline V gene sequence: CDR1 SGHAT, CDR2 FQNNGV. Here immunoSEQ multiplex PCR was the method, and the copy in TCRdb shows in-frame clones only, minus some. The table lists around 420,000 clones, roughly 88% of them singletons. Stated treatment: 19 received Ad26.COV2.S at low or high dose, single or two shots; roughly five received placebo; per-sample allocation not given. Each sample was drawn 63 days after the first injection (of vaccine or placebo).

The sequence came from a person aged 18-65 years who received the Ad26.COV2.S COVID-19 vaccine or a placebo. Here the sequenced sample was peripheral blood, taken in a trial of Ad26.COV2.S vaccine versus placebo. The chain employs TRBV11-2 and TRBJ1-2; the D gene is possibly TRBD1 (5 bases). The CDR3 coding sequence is TGTGCCAGCTCGCCCGGGGGTGGCTACACCTTC. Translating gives CASSPGGGYTF.